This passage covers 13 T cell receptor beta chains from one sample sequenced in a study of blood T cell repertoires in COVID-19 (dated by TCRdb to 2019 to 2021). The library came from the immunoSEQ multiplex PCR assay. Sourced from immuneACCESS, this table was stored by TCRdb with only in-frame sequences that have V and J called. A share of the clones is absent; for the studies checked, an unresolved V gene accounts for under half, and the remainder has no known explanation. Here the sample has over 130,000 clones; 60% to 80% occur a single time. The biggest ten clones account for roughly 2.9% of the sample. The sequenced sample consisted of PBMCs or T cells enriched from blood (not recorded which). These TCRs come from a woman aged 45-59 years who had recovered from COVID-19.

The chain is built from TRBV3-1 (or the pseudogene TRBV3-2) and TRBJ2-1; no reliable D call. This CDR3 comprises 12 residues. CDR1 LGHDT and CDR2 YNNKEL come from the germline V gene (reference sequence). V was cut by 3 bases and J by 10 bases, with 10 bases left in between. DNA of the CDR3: TGTGCCAGCAGCCATTTCGGGTTGGAGCAGTTCTTC. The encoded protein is CASSHFGLEQFF.

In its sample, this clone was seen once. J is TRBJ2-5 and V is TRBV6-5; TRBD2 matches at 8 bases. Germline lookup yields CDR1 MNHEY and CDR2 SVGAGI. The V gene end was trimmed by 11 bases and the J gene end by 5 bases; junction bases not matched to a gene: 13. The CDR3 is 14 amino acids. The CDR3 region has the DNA TGTGCCGGGGGACTAGAGCGGGGGTTCGAGACCCAGTACTTC. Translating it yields CAGGLERGFETQYF.

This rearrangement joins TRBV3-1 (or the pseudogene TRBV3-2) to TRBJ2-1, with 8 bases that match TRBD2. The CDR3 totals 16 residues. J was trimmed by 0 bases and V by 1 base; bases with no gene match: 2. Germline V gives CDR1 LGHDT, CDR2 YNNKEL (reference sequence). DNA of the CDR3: TGTGCCAGCAGCCAAGTAGCGGGGAGCTCCTACAATGAGCAGTTCTTC. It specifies CASSQVAGSSYNEQFF.

CDR3 in DNA: TGTGCCAGCAGCTTGAGGACAGGGGGCAATCAGCCCCAGCATTTT. This encodes CASSLRTGGNQPQHF. The genes are TRBV5-6 and TRBJ1-5; 9 bases agree with TRBD1. The CDR3 length is 15 residues. The ends lost 1 base at V and 2 bases at J; junction bases unmatched: 1. The germline V gene has CDR1 SGHDT and CDR2 YYEEEE.

CDR3 coding DNA: TGCAGTGCTAGTCAACCTCTGGGGGGACGGTACAATGAGCAGTTCTTC. Translated: CSASQPLGGRYNEQFF. The chain recombines TRBV20-1 with TRBJ2-1, with D maybe TRBD2 (6 bases). Germline CDR1 is DFQATT and CDR2 is SNEGSKA (reference sequence). CDR3 size: 16 residues. With 3 bases removed from V and 4 bases from J, the gap between germline ends came to 19 bases.

The CDR3 nucleotides are TGTGCCAGCAGTTACACACAGGGAGAGGGGGCTTTCTTT. This translates into CASSYTQGEGAFF. The chain employs TRBV6-5 and TRBJ1-1; D perhaps matches TRBD1 (6 bases). The germline gives CDR1 MNHEY, CDR2 SVGAGI. CDR3 length equals 13 residues. V lost 2 bases, J lost 11 bases, and 15 bases lay in between.

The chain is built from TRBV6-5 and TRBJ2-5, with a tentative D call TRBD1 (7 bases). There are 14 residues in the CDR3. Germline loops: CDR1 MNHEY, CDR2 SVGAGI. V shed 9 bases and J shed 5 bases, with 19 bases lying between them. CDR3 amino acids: CARGDSRAGETQYF. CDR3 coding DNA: TGTGCCAGAGGGGACAGCCGGGCGGGGGAGACCCAGTACTTC.

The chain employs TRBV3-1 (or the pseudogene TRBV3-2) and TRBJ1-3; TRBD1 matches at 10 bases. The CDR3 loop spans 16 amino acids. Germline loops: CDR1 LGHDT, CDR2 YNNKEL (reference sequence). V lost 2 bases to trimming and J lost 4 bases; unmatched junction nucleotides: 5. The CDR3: CASSQWDRGRGNTIYF. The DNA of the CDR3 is TGTGCCAGCAGCCAATGGGACAGGGGAAGAGGAAACACCATATATTTT.

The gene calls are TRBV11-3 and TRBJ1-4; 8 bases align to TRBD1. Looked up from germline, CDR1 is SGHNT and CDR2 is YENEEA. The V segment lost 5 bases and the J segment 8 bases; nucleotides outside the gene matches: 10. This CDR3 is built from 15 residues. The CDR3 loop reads CASSPGQAYREKLFF. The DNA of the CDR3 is TGTGCCAGCAGCCCGGGACAGGCCTACCGAGAAAAACTGTTTTTT.

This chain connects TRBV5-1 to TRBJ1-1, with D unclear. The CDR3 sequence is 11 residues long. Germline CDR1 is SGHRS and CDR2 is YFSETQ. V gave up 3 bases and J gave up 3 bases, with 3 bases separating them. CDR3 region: CASSSDTEAFF. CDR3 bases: TGCGCCAGCAGCTCGGACACTGAAGCTTTCTTT.

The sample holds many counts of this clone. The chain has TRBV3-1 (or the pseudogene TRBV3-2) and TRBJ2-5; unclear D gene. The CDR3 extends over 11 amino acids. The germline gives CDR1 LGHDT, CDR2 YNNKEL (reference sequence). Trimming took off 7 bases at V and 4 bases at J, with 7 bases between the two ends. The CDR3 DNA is TGTGCCAGCACCCTTTCAGAGACCCAGTACTTC. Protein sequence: CASTLSETQYF.

CDR3 sequence: CASSLERNSPLHF. The CDR3 coding sequence is TGCGCCAGCAGCTTGGAGCGAAATTCACCCCTCCACTTT. The chain uses TRBV5-1 and TRBJ1-6; D ambiguous. This CDR3 has 13 residues. CDR1 is SGHRS, CDR2 YFSETQ, per germline. The V and J ends lost 0 bases and 7 bases respectively, with 5 bases between them.

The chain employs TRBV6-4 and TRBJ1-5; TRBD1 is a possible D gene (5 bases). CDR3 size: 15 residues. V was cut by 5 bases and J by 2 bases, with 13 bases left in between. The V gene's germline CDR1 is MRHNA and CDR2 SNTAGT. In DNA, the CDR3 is TGTGCCAGCAGTTCCGACAGTGGTGGCAATCAGCCCCAGCATTTT. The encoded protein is CASSSDSGGNQPQHF.